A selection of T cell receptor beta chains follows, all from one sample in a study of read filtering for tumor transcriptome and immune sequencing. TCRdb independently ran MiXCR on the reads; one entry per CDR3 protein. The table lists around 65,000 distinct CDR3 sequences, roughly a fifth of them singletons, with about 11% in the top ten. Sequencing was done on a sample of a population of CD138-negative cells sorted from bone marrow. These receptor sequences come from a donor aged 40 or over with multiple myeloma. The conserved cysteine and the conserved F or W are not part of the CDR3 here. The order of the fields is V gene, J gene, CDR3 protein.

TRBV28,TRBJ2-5,ASSRGQGETQY
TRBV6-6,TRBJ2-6,ASSLQGTGANVLT
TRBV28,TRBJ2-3,ASSLGQSTDTQY
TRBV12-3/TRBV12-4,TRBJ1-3,ASSYLGSGNTIY
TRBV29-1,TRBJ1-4,SATPWGATNEKLF
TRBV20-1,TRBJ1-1,SARDTGGTEAF
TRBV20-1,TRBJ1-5,SARDTDGVRNQPQH
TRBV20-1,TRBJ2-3,SARTSGASDTQY
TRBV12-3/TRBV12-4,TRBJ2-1,ASSLGGTSYNEQF
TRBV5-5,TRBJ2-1,ASSSGTPPVDEQS
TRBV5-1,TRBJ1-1,ASSLAAVNTEAF
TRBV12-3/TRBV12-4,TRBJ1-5,ASLRGSNQPQH
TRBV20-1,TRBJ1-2,SARDRGQIFGYT
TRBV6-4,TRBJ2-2,ASSPTRNTGELF
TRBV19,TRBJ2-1,ASSIPGQGNNEQF
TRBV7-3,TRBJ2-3,ASSSRNEVTDTRY
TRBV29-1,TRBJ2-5,SARDTLETQY
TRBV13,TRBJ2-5,ASSLGPTRGTQY
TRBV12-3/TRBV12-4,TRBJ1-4,ASSQLGGAFEKLF
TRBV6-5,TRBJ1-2,ASSLGRTRDGYT
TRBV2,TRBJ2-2,ASKWRSDRYTGELF
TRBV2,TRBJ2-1,ASTRRGVPSNEQF
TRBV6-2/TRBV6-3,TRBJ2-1,ASRLAGGLEQF
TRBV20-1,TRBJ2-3,SARDKTSVRSTDTQY
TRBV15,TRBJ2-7,ATSRDLGTGIYEQY
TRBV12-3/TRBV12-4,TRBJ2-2,ASKFDRVTGELF